The clone carrying this T cell receptor (beta chain) was seen ten or more times. The record originates from a study of T cells after yellow fever vaccination. TCRdb re-called the 5' RACE reads with MiXCR, one entry per CDR3 protein. The repertoire holds over 45,000 distinct CDR3 sequences, with around 6.9% as singletons. V shed 6 bases and J 7 bases; nucleotides not matched to a gene: 20. This CDR3 has 18 residues. Germline lookup yields CDR1 LNHNV and CDR2 YYDKDF (reference sequence). The origin of this receptor is a man between 18 and 35 years old who received the YFV17D yellow fever vaccine. This specimen consisted of CD8+ T cells sorted from PBMCs, obtained on the day of the first yellow fever vaccination. The chain employs TRBV15 and TRBJ2-1; 8 nucleotides align to TRBD2. In nucleotides, the CDR3 is TGTGCCACCAGAACGAGGCCCGTAGTAATAGCGGGGCCTAATGAGCAGTTCTTC. Translating gives CATRTRPVVIAGPNEQFF.